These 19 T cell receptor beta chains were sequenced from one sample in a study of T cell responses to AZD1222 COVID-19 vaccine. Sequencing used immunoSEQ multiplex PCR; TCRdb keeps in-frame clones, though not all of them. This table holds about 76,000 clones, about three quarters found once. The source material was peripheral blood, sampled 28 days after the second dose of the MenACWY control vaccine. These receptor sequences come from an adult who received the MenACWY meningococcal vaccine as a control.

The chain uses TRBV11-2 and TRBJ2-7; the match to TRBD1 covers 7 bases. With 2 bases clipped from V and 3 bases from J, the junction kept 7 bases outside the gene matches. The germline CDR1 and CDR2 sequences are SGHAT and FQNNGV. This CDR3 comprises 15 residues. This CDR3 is CASSLTGASIYEQYF. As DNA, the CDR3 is TGTGCCAGCAGCTTAACAGGGGCAAGCATCTACGAGCAGTACTTC.

CDR3 bases: TGTGCCAGCAGCTTACCTTGGGAAAGCGGGAGAGAGACCCAGTACTTC. This translates into CASSLPWESGRETQYF. V is TRBV7-6 and J is TRBJ2-5; the match to TRBD2 covers 8 bases. V dropped 2 bases and J dropped 4; count of bases not matched to a gene: 9. The germline V gene encodes CDR1 SGHVS and CDR2 FNYEAQ. The CDR3 has 16 residues.

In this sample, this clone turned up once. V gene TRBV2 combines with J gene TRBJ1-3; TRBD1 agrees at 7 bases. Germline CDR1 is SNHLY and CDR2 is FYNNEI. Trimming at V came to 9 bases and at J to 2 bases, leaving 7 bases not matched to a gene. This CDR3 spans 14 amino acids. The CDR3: CASRRGGPGNTIYF. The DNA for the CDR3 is TGTGCCAGTAGAAGAGGGGGCCCTGGAAACACCATATATTTT.

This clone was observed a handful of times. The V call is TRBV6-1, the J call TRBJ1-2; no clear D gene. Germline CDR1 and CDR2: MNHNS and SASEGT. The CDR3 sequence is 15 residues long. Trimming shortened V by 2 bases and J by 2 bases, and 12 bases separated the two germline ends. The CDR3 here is CASSEYTVGNYGYTF. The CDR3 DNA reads TGTGCCAGCAGTGAATACACAGTGGGAAACTATGGCTACACCTTC.

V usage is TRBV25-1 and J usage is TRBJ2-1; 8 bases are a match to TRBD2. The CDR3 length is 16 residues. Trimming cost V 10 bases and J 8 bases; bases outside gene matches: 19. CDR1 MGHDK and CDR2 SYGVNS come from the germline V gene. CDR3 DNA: TGTGCCACCGCGTGGACGGCGGGAGGTGCCTGGGATGAGCAGTTCTTC. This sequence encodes CATAWTAGGAWDEQFF.

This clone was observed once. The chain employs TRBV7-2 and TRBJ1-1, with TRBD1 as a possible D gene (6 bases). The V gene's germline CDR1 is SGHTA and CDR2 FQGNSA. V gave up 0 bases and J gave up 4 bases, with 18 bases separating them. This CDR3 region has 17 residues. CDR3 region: CASSLAQGNVRGTEAFF. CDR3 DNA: TGTGCCAGCAGCTTAGCCCAGGGGAATGTCAGGGGCACTGAAGCTTTCTTT.

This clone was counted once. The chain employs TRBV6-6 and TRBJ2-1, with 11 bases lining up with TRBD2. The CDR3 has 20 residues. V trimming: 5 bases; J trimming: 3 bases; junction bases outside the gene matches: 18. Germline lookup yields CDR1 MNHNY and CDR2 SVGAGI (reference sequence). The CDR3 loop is CASSPRPGLAAVTSYNEQFF. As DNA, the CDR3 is TGTGCCAGCAGTCCCCGGCCGGGACTAGCGGCAGTAACGAGCTACAATGAGCAGTTCTTC.

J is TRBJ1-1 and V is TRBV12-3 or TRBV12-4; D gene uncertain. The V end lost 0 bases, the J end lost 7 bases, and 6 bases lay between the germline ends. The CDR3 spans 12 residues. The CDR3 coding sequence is TGTGCCAGCAGTTTAGCGATGAGTGAAGCTTTCTTT. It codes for CASSLAMSEAFF.

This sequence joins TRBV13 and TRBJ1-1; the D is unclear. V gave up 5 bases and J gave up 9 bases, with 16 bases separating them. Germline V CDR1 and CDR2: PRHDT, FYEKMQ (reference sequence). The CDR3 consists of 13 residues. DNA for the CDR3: TGTGCCAGCAGCCGACGAAACAGCAACCAAGCTTTCTTT. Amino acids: CASSRRNSNQAFF.

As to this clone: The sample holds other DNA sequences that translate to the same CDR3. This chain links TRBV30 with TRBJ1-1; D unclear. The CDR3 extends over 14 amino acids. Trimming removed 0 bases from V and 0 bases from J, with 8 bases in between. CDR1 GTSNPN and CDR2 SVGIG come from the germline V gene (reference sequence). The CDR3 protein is CAWSVGRMNTEAFF. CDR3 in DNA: TGTGCCTGGAGTGTAGGGAGGATGAACACTGAAGCTTTCTTT.

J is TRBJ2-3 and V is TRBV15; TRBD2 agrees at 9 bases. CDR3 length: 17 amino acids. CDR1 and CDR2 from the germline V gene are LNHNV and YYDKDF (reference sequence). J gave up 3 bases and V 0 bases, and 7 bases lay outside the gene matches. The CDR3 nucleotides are TGTGCCACCAGCAGAGACAGACTAGCGGACGATACAGATACGCAGTATTTT. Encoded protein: CATSRDRLADDTDTQYF. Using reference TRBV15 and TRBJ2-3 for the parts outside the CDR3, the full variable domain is DAMVIQNPRYQVTQFGKPVTLSCSQTLNHNVMYWYQQKSSQAPKLLFHYYDKDFNNEADTPDNFQSRRPNTSFCFLDIRSPGLGDTAMYLCATSRDRLADDTDTQYFGPGTRLTVL.

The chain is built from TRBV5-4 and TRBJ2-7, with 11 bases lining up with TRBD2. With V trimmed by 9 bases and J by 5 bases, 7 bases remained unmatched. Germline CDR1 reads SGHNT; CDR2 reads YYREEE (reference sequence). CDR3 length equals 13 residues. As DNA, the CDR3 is TGTGCCACTAGCGGGAGGCGCGGCAACGAGCAGTACTTC. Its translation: CATSGRRGNEQYF. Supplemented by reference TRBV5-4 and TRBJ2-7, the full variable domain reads ETGVTQSPTHLIKTRGQQVTLRCSSQSGHNTVSWYQQALGQGPQFIFQYYREEENGRGNFPPRFSGLQFPNYSSELNVNALELDDSALYLCATSGRRGNEQYFGPGTRLTVT.

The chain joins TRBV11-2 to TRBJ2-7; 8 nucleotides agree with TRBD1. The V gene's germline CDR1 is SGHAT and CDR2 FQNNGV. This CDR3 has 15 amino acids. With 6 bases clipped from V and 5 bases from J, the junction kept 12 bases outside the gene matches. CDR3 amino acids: CASSHALQGEDEQYF. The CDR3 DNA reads TGTGCCAGCAGTCACGCCCTACAGGGGGAGGACGAGCAGTACTTC.

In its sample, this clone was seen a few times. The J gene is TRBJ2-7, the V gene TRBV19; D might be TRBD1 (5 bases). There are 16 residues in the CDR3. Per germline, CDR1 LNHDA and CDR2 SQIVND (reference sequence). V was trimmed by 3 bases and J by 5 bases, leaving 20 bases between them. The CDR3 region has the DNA TGTGCCAGTAGTATGGCGGCAGGGAAGGTCGAACACGAGCAGTACTTC. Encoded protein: CASSMAAGKVEHEQYF.

The CDR3 region has the DNA TGCAGCGTGGGGTCGGGGGCCTGGACAGATACGCAGTATTTT. It is translated as CSVGSGAWTDTQYF. The chain employs TRBV29-1 and TRBJ2-3; the D gene could be TRBD1 or TRBD2 (6 bases each). Germline CDR1 and CDR2: SQVTM and ANQGSEA. V was trimmed by 6 bases and J by 3 bases, leaving 16 bases between them. The CDR3 length is 14 residues.

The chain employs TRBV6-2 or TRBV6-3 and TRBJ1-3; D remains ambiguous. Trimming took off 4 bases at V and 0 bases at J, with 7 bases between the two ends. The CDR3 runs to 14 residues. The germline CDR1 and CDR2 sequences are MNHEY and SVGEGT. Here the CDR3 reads CASSSGDSGNTIYF. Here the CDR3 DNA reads TGTGCCAGCAGTTCTGGAGACTCTGGAAACACCATATATTTT.

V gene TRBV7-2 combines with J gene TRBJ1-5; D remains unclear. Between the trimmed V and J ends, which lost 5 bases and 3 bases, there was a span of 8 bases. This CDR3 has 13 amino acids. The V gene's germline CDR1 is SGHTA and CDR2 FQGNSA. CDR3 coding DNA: TGTGCCAGCAGCCCAAGTTCCAATCAGCCCCAGCATTTT. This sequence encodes CASSPSSNQPQHF.

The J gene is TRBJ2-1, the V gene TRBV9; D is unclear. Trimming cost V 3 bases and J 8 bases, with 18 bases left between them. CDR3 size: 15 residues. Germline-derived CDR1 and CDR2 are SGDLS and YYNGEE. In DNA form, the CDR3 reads TGTGCCAGCAGCGCGCAGACTCTTACGGGCGATGAGCAGTTCTTC. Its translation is CASSAQTLTGDEQFF.

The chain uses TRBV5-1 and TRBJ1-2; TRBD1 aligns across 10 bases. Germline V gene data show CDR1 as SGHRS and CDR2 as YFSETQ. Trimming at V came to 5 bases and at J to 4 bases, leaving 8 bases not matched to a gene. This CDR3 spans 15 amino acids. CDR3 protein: CASRPTGGAGYGYTF. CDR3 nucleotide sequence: TGCGCCAGCAGACCGACAGGGGGCGCCGGCTATGGCTACACCTTC.